The clone carrying this T cell receptor (beta chain) has only one observation. CDR3 length: 15 residues. Germline V gene lookup returns CDR1 LGHDT and CDR2 YNNKEL (reference sequence). The V gene end was trimmed by 4 bases and the J gene end by 11 bases; junction bases not matched to a gene: 13. The data are from a study of T cell responses to AZD1222 COVID-19 vaccine. Here immunoSEQ multiplex PCR was the method, and the copy in TCRdb shows in-frame clones only, minus some. The sample shows tens of thousands of clones, approximately 88% of them seen only once. The clonotype comes from an adult in good health. Sequenced material: peripheral blood, taken on day 0 of MenACWY control vaccination. This chain connects TRBV3-1 (or the pseudogene TRBV3-2) to TRBJ2-1; 8 nucleotides agree with TRBD2. The CDR3 region has the DNA TGTGCCAGCAGCCTCCAAGTTACGAGCGGGAGAAAGCAGTTCTTC. It encodes CASSLQVTSGRKQFF.